What follows are 29 T cell receptor beta chains derived from one specimen sequenced in a study of cytomegalovirus exposure and HLA in healthy donors (dated by TCRdb to about 2017). The library came from the immunoSEQ multiplex PCR assay. For the multiplex PCR, a mixture combining 60 forward primers for TCR Vbeta segments and 13 reverse primers for TCR Jbeta segments was used. This is the immuneACCESS table as TCRdb keeps it, with only in-frame sequences that have V and J called. A part of the clones is gone; compared with another copy, unresolved V genes explain less than half, and the rest is unexplained. A total of 100,000 to 150,000 clones appear in this sample, about 62% of them only once. Jointly, the top ten make up 6.5% to 9.5% of the sample. Material: PBMCs. The receptors here all came from a woman in her forties in good health and CMV-seropositive.

This chain joins TRBV10-1 and TRBJ2-7, with 7 bases fitting TRBD1. J was trimmed by 7 bases and V by 7 bases; bases with no gene match: 7. CDR1 WNHNN and CDR2 SYGVQD come from the germline V gene (reference sequence). This CDR3 contains 12 residues. This CDR3 is CASKGQSGEQYF. DNA of the CDR3: TGCGCCAGCAAGGGACAGTCGGGTGAGCAGTACTTC.

This clone has a handful of counts. V and J are TRBV14 and TRBJ1-1; a weak D match, TRBD1 (5 bases). V was pared by 4 bases and J by 0 bases, with 15 bases between. CDR1 and CDR2 from the germline V gene are SGHDN and FVKESK. The CDR3 contains 16 residues. CDR3 in amino acids: CASSLLMTALNTEAFF. The CDR3 DNA reads as TGTGCCAGCAGCCTTTTAATGACAGCACTGAACACTGAAGCTTTCTTT.

V and J are TRBV2 and TRBJ2-7, with D perhaps matching TRBD1 (6 bases). V lost 5 bases and J lost 2, with 16 bases in between. Looked up from germline, CDR1 is SNHLY and CDR2 is FYNNEI. The CDR3 contains 15 residues. This CDR3 is CASSQGPGSTYEQYF. The CDR3 DNA sequence: TGTGCCAGCAGTCAGGGGCCAGGGTCAACCTACGAGCAGTACTTC.

For the CDR3, the DNA is TGTGCCAGCAGCTCAAAGACAGTGGGCAATCAGCCCCAGCATTTT. As protein: CASSSKTVGNQPQHF. This chain uses TRBV7-8 with TRBJ1-5; possibly TRBD1 for D (5 bases). V was cut by 4 bases and J by 2 bases, with 12 bases left in between. This CDR3 is built from 15 residues. Germline V gene data show CDR1 as SGHVS and CDR2 as FQNEAQ. Variable domain in full (rest from reference TRBV7-8 and TRBJ1-5): GAGVSQSPRYKVAKRGQDVALRCDPISGHVSLFWYQQALGQGPEFLTYFQNEAQLDKSGLPSDRFFAERPEGSVSTLKIQRTQQEDSAVYLCASSSKTVGNQPQHFGDGTRLSIL.

The rearrangement joins TRBV2 to TRBJ2-1; tentative D call: TRBD1 (6 bases). From germline, CDR1 is SNHLY and CDR2 FYNNEI. V was cut by 8 bases and J by 6 bases, with 14 bases left in between. The CDR3 is made up of 13 amino acids. In nucleotides, the CDR3 is TGTGCCAGCTACAGGGAGAGGGGCAATGAGCAGTTCTTC. It specifies CASYRERGNEQFF.

The genes are TRBV28 and TRBJ1-4; tentative D call: TRBD1 (6 bases). This CDR3 has 13 amino acids. Trimming removed 8 bases from V and 1 base from J, with 8 bases in between. Germline values: CDR1 MDHEN, CDR2 SYDVKM. The CDR3 coding sequence is TGTGCCAGCGCCAGGGGAACTAATGAAAAACTGTTTTTT. Protein sequence: CASARGTNEKLFF.

In this sample, this clone turned up a few times. This chain joins TRBV19 and TRBJ1-2, with 9 bases matching TRBD1. Germline CDR1 LNHDA, CDR2 SQIVND (reference sequence). The CDR3 runs to 15 residues. The V segment lost 6 bases and the J segment 4 bases; nucleotides outside the gene matches: 9. The CDR3: CASRNDRGVSYGYTF. CDR3 coding DNA: TGTGCCAGTAGAAATGACAGGGGGGTTAGCTATGGCTACACCTTC.

The V call is TRBV9, the J call TRBJ2-2; 7 bases are shared with TRBD1. The CDR3 runs 17 residues. The V and J ends lost 4 bases and 2 bases, in that order; junction bases with no gene match: 11. Germline lookup yields CDR1 SGDLS and CDR2 YYNGEE. The CDR3 region has the DNA TGTGCCAGCAGCCGGGGACAGCTCGGGGAAAACACCGGGGAGCTGTTTTTT. As protein: CASSRGQLGENTGELFF.

This sequence joins TRBV9 and TRBJ2-5; D gene unclear. This CDR3 region has 14 residues. Germline V gene lookup returns CDR1 SGDLS and CDR2 YYNGEE. V was shortened by 0 bases and J by 4 bases, with 10 bases between the two germline ends. CDR3 sequence reads: CASSVAQTPETQYF. The CDR3 DNA reads as TGTGCCAGCAGCGTAGCACAGACCCCAGAGACCCAGTACTTC.

This clone came up a few times. CDR3 amino acids: CASSLGQGTEAFF. CDR3 coding DNA: TGTGCCAGCAGCTTAGGTCAGGGGACTGAAGCTTTCTTT. This rearrangement joins TRBV7-9 to TRBJ1-1; possibly TRBD1 for D (6 bases). The CDR3 consists of 13 residues. V gave up 1 base and J gave up 5 bases, with 8 bases separating them. CDR1 is SEHNR and CDR2 is FQNEAQ in the germline V gene (reference sequence).

There are a few counts of this clone. The rearrangement joins TRBV7-9 to TRBJ1-1; maybe TRBD1 (6 bases). V shed 7 bases and J shed 0 bases, with 18 bases lying between them. Germline V lookup: CDR1 SEHNR, CDR2 FQNEAQ (reference sequence). This CDR3 is 16 amino acids long. CDR3 nucleotides: TGTGCCAGCATACCCGGGGGGGCGCGAATGAACACTGAAGCTTTCTTT. Protein: CASIPGGARMNTEAFF.

This clone was observed once. This chain links TRBV2 with TRBJ2-1, with TRBD2 matching over 7 bases. Trimming took 8 bases from V and 0 from J; bases not matched to a gene: 4. Germline V gene lookup returns CDR1 SNHLY and CDR2 FYNNEI. There are 14 residues in the CDR3. Here the CDR3 reads CASAGVSSYNEQFF. As DNA, the CDR3 is TGTGCCAGCGCGGGAGTTAGCTCCTACAATGAGCAGTTCTTC.

This clone has a handful of counts. This rearrangement joins TRBV29-1 to TRBJ2-5; TRBD2 aligns across 8 bases. V shed 0 bases and J 4 bases; nucleotides not matched to a gene: 7. Germline V lookup: CDR1 SQVTM, CDR2 ANQGSEA. The CDR3 spans 15 residues. The CDR3 sequence is CSVEDAGGRAETQYF. The CDR3 region has the DNA TGCAGCGTTGAAGACGCGGGAGGCAGGGCAGAGACCCAGTACTTC.

The rearrangement links TRBV27 to TRBJ1-1, with a weak D call TRBD1 (6 bases). Deletions cut 4 bases from V and 3 bases from J, with 15 bases between. CDR1 and CDR2 (germline): MNHEY, SMNVEV (reference sequence). The CDR3 has 15 amino acids. The CDR3 sequence: CASSSNPYRDTEAFF. The CDR3 coding sequence is TGTGCCAGCAGTTCAAACCCTTACAGGGACACTGAAGCTTTCTTT.

This chain links TRBV27 with TRBJ2-7; 9 bases are a match to TRBD1. The ends lost 6 bases at V and 4 bases at J; junction bases unmatched: 10. CDR1 MNHEY and CDR2 SMNVEV come from the germline V gene (reference sequence). There are 15 residues in the CDR3. CDR3 residues: CASRGRGTGRYEQYF. The CDR3, as DNA: TGTGCCAGCAGGGGGCGCGGGACAGGGCGATACGAGCAGTACTTC.

The chain uses TRBV7-6 and TRBJ2-7; 11 bases map to TRBD2. The ends lost 3 bases at V and 2 bases at J; junction bases unmatched: 6. The CDR3 runs to 16 residues. Per germline, CDR1 SGHVS and CDR2 FNYEAQ. The CDR3 DNA reads TGTGCCAGCAGCTTGACTAGCGGGGCGGCCACCTACGAGCAGTACTTC. This sequence encodes CASSLTSGAATYEQYF.

This chain uses TRBV5-1 with TRBJ1-5, with 7 bases that match TRBD1. The CDR3 extends over 15 amino acids. The germline gives CDR1 SGHRS, CDR2 YFSETQ. V gave up 4 bases and J gave up 7 bases; unmatched junction bases: 11. CDR3 DNA: TGCGCCAGCAGCCCCACAGGGGACCCCAAACAGCCCCAGCATTTT. This sequence encodes CASSPTGDPKQPQHF.

The chain recombines TRBV28 with TRBJ1-1, with D perhaps matching TRBD1 (5 bases). Germline CDR1 reads MDHEN; CDR2 reads SYDVKM. V lost 5 bases and J lost 0, with 10 bases in between. There are 14 residues in the CDR3. The CDR3 is CASSLGLLNTEAFF. DNA of the CDR3: TGTGCCAGCAGTCTGGGACTTTTGAACACTGAAGCTTTCTTT.

This chain connects TRBV18 to TRBJ2-7; D gene unclear. The germline V gene encodes CDR1 KGHSH and CDR2 LQKENI. The CDR3 runs to 14 residues. Trimming cost V 3 bases and J 6 bases, with 15 bases left between them. The CDR3 DNA reads as TGTGCCAGCTCACCGGAGTCCGCTATCCTCGAGCAGTACTTC. Translation gives CASSPESAILEQYF.

This chain joins TRBV18 and TRBJ2-2, with 10 bases identical to TRBD2. With 2 bases clipped from V and 5 bases from J, the junction kept 11 bases outside the gene matches. This CDR3 region has 18 residues. Germline assignment: CDR1 KGHSH and CDR2 LQKENI. This chain's CDR3 is CASSPSITAGGETGELFF. The CDR3 nucleotides are TGTGCCAGCTCACCAAGCATCACAGCGGGAGGGGAAACCGGGGAGCTGTTTTTT. Using reference TRBV18 and TRBJ2-2 for the parts outside the CDR3, the full variable domain is NAGVMQNPRHLVRRRGQEARLRCSPMKGHSHVYWYRQLPEEGLKFMVYLQKENIIDESGMPKERFSAEFPKEGPSILRIQQVVRGDSAAYFCASSPSITAGGETGELFFGEGSRLTVL.

This clone was detected a few times. This sequence joins TRBV5-1 and TRBJ1-4; D is possibly TRBD1 (6 bases). Trimming took off 5 bases at V and 4 bases at J, with 6 bases between the two ends. The germline V gene encodes CDR1 SGHRS and CDR2 YFSETQ. The CDR3 length is 12 residues. The CDR3 loop reads CASRDSNEKLFF. The CDR3 DNA is TGCGCCAGCAGGGACAGTAATGAAAAACTGTTTTTT.

This chain joins TRBV9 and TRBJ1-2, with a tentative D call TRBD1 (6 bases). CDR1 is SGDLS and CDR2 is YYNGEE in the germline V gene. Deletions cut 4 bases from V and 0 bases from J, with 13 bases between. The CDR3 is 15 amino acids. The CDR3 DNA reads as TGTGCCAGCAGCTACGAACAGGGAGCTAACTATGGCTACACCTTC. It encodes CASSYEQGANYGYTF.

The chain links TRBV5-5 to TRBJ1-6; D is ambiguous. Germline V CDR1 and CDR2: SGHKS, YYEKEE (reference sequence). The CDR3 covers 12 residues. V lost 7 bases and J 7 bases, leaving 9 bases between the germline ends. The CDR3 loop is CASSGVNSPLHF. The CDR3 region has the DNA TGTGCCAGCTCCGGGGTCAATTCACCCCTCCACTTT.

This clone came up a few times. This chain uses TRBV2 with TRBJ2-2; the match to TRBD2 covers 13 bases. Germline trimming cut 6 bases from V and 8 bases from J; bases unmatched to any gene: 6. Germline loops: CDR1 SNHLY, CDR2 FYNNEI. This CDR3 is built from 15 residues. The CDR3 loop reads CASRRTSGSVGELFF. CDR3 bases: TGTGCCAGCAGGCGGACTAGCGGGAGTGTGGGGGAGCTGTTTTTT.

For this clone: The same CDR3 can be traced to other DNA sequences in this sample. This chain uses TRBV5-1 with TRBJ2-7, with TRBD1 matching over 11 bases. With V trimmed by 4 bases and J by 7 bases, 7 bases remained unmatched. The CDR3 extends over 14 amino acids. Germline V gene data show CDR1 as SGHRS and CDR2 as YFSETQ. CDR3 region: CASSRDRGKGEQYF. Here the CDR3 DNA reads TGCGCCAGCAGCAGGGACAGGGGGAAAGGGGAGCAGTACTTC.

In its sample, this clone was seen a few times. The chain joins TRBV10-2 to TRBJ2-6; D gene unclear. Trimming left V 7 bases short and J 2 bases short, with 6 bases between. The CDR3 loop spans 13 amino acids. Looked up from germline, CDR1 is WSHSY and CDR2 is SAAADI. This CDR3 reads CASTTAGANVLTF. The CDR3 region has the DNA TGCGCCAGCACCACAGCTGGGGCCAACGTCCTGACTTTC.

The chain has TRBV18 and TRBJ1-1; D ambiguous. CDR3 length: 15 amino acids. CDR1 and CDR2 from the germline V gene are KGHSH and LQKENI. V lost 3 bases and J 0 bases, leaving 11 bases between the germline ends. The CDR3 protein is CASSPGKGVNTEAFF. CDR3 DNA sequence: TGTGCCAGCTCACCGGGAAAGGGAGTGAACACTGAAGCTTTCTTT.

V usage is TRBV7-6 and J usage is TRBJ1-3; D is perhaps TRBD1 (6 bases). The V end lost 5 bases, the J end lost 0 bases, and 11 bases lay between the germline ends. The germline V gene encodes CDR1 SGHVS and CDR2 FNYEAQ. This CDR3 spans 15 amino acids. The CDR3 loop is CASSATGTSGNTIYF. In nucleotides, the CDR3 is TGTGCCAGCAGCGCCACAGGGACCTCTGGAAACACCATATATTTT.

This chain connects TRBV7-9 to TRBJ2-1; a weak D match, TRBD2 (5 bases). The V end was cut by 7 bases, the J end by 3 bases, with 19 bases between. CDR3 length: 16 residues. Looked up from germline, CDR1 is SEHNR and CDR2 is FQNEAQ (reference sequence). CDR3 in amino acids: CASTPGRGSNYNEQFF. The CDR3 nucleotides are TGTGCCAGCACCCCTGGGAGAGGTTCGAACTACAATGAGCAGTTCTTC.